This is a list of T cell receptor beta chains from one sample in a study of shared clonotypes between healthy human individuals. Sequencing was performed with immunoSEQ multiplex PCR; in TCRdb, only in-frame clones are kept and a portion is missing. This sample yields about 490,000 clones, of which about 82% are seen a single time; roughly 13% belongs to the top ten. The sequencing sample was made of PBMCs. Receptors were obtained from a woman in her thirties or forties in good health. Some clones in this sample may be carry-over from other donors' samples. The CDR3 runs from the conserved cysteine through the conserved F or W. A D gene is named only where the DNA matches it firmly. Size is stated for part of the rows, as once, few or many counts, or as a class when the clone is expanded.

cdr3_aa cdr3_nt v_call cdr3_length j_call d_call clone_size
CASSLGAGEDEKLFF TGCGCCAGCAGCTTGGGCGCAGGGGAAGATGAAAAACTGTTTTTT TRBV5-1 15 TRBJ1-4 . .
CASSLVGYGNTIYF TGCGCCAGCAGCTTGGTGGGTTACGGAAACACCATATATTTT TRBV5-1 14 TRBJ1-3 . .
CTSSQGAGTGKCVEQPQHF TGCACCAGCAGCCAAGGGGCGGGGACAGGGAAGTGTGTCGAACAGCCCCAGCATTTT TRBV1 19 TRBJ1-5 . .
CASSEQGPVNEQFF TGTGCCAGCAGTGAACAGGGGCCAGTGAATGAGCAGTTCTTC TRBV2 14 TRBJ2-1 . .
CASAQGAGYTF TGTGCCTCGGCCCAGGGGGCTGGCTACACCTTC TRBV30 11 TRBJ1-2 TRBD1 .
CASSPTRTSYEQYF TGCGCCAGCAGCCCGACACGAACTTCCTACGAGCAGTACTTC TRBV4-1 14 TRBJ2-7 . medium-sized
CASSATRHPGADNGNQPQHF TGTGCCAGCAGCGCCACTCGACACCCAGGGGCGGATAACGGCAATCAGCCCCAGCATTTT TRBV6-4 20 TRBJ1-5 . many
CASSPVGGRGGGLYDGYTF TGTGCCAGCTCACCCGTAGGAGGACGCGGGGGGGGCCTCTATGATGGCTACACCTTC TRBV18 19 TRBJ1-2 . .
CASSPHGGTGELFF TGTGCCAGCAGCCCGCACGGGGGCACCGGGGAGCTGTTTTTT TRBV7-2 14 TRBJ2-2 . .
CASSHGVPRTGATQYF TGTGCCAGCAGCCACGGGGTCCCTCGGACCGGGGCTACGCAGTATTTT TRBV27 16 TRBJ2-3 . .
CASRDRKAGGFHEQYF TGTGCCAGCCGAGATCGGAAAGCGGGAGGATTCCACGAGCAGTACTTC TRBV27 16 TRBJ2-7 TRBD2 few
CASSVWGNEKLFF TGTGCCAGCAGTGTTTGGGGGAATGAAAAACTGTTTTTT TRBV6-1 13 TRBJ1-4 . .
CASSESGLAGEYEQYF TGCGCCAGCAGTGAGTCGGGACTAGCGGGAGAATACGAGCAGTACTTC TRBV10-2 16 TRBJ2-7 TRBD2 .
CASSLDIGLDTEAFF TGCGCCAGCAGCTTGGATATAGGCCTGGACACTGAAGCTTTCTTT TRBV5-1 15 TRBJ1-1 . .
CASSPGTAYNEQFF TGTGCCAGCAGCCCTGGGACAGCTTACAATGAGCAGTTCTTC TRBV7-2 14 TRBJ2-1 TRBD1 .
CASSFADRNTEAFF TGCGCCAGCAGCTTCGCAGACAGGAACACTGAAGCTTTCTTT TRBV5-1 14 TRBJ1-1 . .
CAISESMGTSGRNEQFF TGTGCCATCAGTGAGTCTATGGGGACTAGCGGGAGAAATGAGCAGTTCTTC TRBV10-3 17 TRBJ2-1 TRBD2 .
CASSQDGKATEKLFF TGCGCCAGCAGCCAAGATGGTAAAGCGACTGAAAAACTGTTTTTT TRBV4-1 15 TRBJ1-4 . .
CASSFPGYGYTF TGTGCCAGCAGCTTTCCCGGCTATGGCTACACCTTC TRBV11-1 12 TRBJ1-2 . .
CASSQDGAGGPWNEQFF TGCGCCAGCAGCCAAGATGGGGCGGGAGGGCCCTGGAATGAGCAGTTCTTC TRBV4-3 17 TRBJ2-1 TRBD2 once
CAREFNTEAFF TGCGCCAGGGAGTTTAACACTGAAGCTTTCTTT TRBV23-1 11 TRBJ1-1 . .
CASSPSGAAEFYEQYF TGTGCCAGCTCACCTTCAGGGGCCGCCGAATTCTACGAGCAGTACTTC TRBV18 16 TRBJ2-7 . .
CASSLGGLGNQPQHF TGTGCCAGCAGCTTGGGGGGCTTGGGCAATCAGCCCCAGCATTTT TRBV7-2 15 TRBJ1-5 . .
CASSLTTDTQYF TGCGCCAGCAGCTTGACCACAGATACGCAGTATTTT TRBV5-1 12 TRBJ2-3 . .
CSVEVRTGVAEQYF TGCAGCGTTGAAGTAAGGACAGGGGTTGCGGAGCAGTACTTC TRBV29-1 14 TRBJ2-7 TRBD1 .
CAWSVLGAGAGANVLTF TGTGCCTGGAGTGTACTTGGGGCGGGAGCAGGGGCCAACGTCCTGACTTTC TRBV30 17 TRBJ2-6 TRBD2 .
CAWMEQLDTEAFF TGTGCCTGGATGGAGCAGCTCGACACTGAAGCTTTCTTT TRBV30 13 TRBJ1-1 . .
CASRRTSGRDEQFF TGCGCCAGCAGGAGGACTAGCGGGAGGGATGAGCAGTTCTTC TRBV5-1 14 TRBJ2-1 TRBD2 .
CASSLGSGRSYEQYF TGCGCCAGCAGCTTGGGATCAGGGCGCTCCTACGAGCAGTACTTC TRBV5-1 15 TRBJ2-7 . few
CASSSQTGDYEQYF TGTGCCAGCAGCTCCCAGACAGGGGACTACGAGCAGTACTTC TRBV7-2 14 TRBJ2-7 TRBD1 .
CASSLRFVGRGTDTQYF TGTGCCAGCAGCTTAAGATTCGTGGGGAGGGGCACAGATACGCAGTATTTT TRBV7-3 17 TRBJ2-3 TRBD2 .
CASSLSGRDNEQFF TGTGCCAGCAGCCTCAGCGGGAGGGACAATGAGCAGTTCTTC TRBV7-3 14 TRBJ2-1 TRBD2 .
CASRRTGNTGELFF TGTGCCAGCAGAAGGACGGGGAACACCGGGGAGCTGTTTTTT TRBV6-1 14 TRBJ2-2 . .
CASSLGTSGADTQYF TGTGCCAGCAGCTTGGGGACTAGCGGGGCAGATACGCAGTATTTT TRBV7-9 15 TRBJ2-3 TRBD2 .
CASSLAATYEQYF TGTGCCAGCAGCTTAGCGGCAACCTACGAGCAGTACTTC TRBV13 13 TRBJ2-7 . .
CASSPREGLNEQFF TGCGCCAGCAGCCCGCGGGAGGGCCTCAATGAGCAGTTCTTC TRBV4-1 14 TRBJ2-1 TRBD2 .